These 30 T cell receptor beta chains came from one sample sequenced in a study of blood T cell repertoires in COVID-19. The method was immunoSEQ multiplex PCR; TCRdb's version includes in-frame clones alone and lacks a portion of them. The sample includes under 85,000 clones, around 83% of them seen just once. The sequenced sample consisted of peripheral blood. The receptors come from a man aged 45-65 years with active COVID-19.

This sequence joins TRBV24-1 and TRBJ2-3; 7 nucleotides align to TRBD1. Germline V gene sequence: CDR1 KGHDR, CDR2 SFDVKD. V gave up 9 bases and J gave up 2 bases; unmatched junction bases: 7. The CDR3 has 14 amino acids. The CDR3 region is CATAPGQSTDTQYF. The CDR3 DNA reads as TGTGCCACCGCCCCGGGACAGTCCACAGATACGCAGTATTTT.

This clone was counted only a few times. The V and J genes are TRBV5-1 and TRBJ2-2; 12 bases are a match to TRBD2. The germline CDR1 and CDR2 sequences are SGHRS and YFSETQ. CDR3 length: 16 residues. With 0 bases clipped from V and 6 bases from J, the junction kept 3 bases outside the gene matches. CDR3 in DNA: TGCGCCAGCAGCTTGGGGGGACTAGCGGGCCCCGGGGAGCTGTTTTTT. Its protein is CASSLGGLAGPGELFF.

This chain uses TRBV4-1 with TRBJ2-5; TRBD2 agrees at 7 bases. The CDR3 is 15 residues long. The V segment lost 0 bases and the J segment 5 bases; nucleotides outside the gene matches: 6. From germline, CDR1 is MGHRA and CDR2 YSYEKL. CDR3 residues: CASSQDGAGAETQYF. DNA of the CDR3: TGCGCCAGCAGCCAAGACGGTGCGGGAGCGGAGACCCAGTACTTC.

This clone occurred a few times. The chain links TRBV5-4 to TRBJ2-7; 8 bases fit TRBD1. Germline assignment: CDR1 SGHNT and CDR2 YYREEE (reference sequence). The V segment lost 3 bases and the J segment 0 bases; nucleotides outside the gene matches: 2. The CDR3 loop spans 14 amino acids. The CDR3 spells CASSWDRSSYEQYF. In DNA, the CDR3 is TGTGCCAGCAGCTGGGACAGGTCCTCCTACGAGCAGTACTTC.

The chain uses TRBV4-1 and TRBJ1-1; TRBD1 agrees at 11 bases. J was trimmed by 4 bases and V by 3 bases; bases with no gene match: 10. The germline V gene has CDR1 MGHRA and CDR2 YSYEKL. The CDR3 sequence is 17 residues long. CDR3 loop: CASSQGPGTGGSTEAFF. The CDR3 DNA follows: TGCGCCAGCAGCCAGGGTCCCGGGACAGGGGGGAGCACTGAAGCTTTCTTT.

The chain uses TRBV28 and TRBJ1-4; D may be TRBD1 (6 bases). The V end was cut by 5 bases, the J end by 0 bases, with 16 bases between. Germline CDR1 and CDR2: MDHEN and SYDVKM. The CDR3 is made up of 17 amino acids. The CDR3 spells CASSTSRRTATNEKLFF. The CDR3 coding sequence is TGTGCCAGCAGTACCTCCCGCCGGACAGCAACTAATGAAAAACTGTTTTTT.

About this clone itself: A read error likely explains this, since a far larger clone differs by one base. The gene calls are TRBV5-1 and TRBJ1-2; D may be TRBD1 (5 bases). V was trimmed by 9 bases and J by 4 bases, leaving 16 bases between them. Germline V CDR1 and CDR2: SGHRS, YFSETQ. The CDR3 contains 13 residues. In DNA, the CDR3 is TGCGCCACCAGGTCTGGGGGGGGCTATGGCTACACCTTC. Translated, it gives CATRSGGGYGYTF.

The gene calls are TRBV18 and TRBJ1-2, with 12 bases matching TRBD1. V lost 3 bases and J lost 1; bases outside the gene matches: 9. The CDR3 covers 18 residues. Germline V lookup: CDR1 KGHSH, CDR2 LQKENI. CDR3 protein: CASSPGRGQGAYNYGYTF. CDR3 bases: TGTGCCAGCTCACCTGGCAGGGGACAGGGGGCCTATAACTATGGCTACACCTTC.

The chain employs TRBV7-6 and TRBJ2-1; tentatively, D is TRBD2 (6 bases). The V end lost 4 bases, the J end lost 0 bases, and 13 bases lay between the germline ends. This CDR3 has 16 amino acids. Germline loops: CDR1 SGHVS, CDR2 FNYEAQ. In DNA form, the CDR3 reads TGTGCCAGCAGCTCCCTAACCGGGAGCTCCTACAATGAGCAGTTCTTC. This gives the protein CASSSLTGSSYNEQFF.

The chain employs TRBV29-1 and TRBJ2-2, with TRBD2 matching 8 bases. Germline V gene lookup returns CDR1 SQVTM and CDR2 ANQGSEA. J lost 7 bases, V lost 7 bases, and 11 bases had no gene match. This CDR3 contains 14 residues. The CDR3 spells CSALFGGAVGELFF. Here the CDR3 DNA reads TGCAGCGCCCTCTTCGGGGGGGCGGTCGGGGAGCTGTTTTTT.

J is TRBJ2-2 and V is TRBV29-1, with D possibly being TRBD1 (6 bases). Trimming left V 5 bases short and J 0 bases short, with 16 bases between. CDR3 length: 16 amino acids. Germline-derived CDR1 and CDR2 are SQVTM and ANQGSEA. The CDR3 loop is CSVYIRGSANTGELFF. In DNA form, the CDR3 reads TGCAGCGTTTATATCAGGGGTAGCGCGAACACCGGGGAGCTGTTTTTT.

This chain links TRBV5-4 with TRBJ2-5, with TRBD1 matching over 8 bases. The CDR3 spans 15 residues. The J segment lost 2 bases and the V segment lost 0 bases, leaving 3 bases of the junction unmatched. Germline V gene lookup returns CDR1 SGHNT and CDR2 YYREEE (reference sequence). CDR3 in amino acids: CASSLAGTGQETQYF. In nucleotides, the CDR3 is TGTGCCAGCAGCTTGGCTGGGACAGGTCAAGAGACCCAGTACTTC.

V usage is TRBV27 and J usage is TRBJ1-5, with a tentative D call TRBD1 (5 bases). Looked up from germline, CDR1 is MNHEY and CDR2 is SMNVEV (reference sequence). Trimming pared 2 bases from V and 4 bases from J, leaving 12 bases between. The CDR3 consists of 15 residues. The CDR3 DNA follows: TGTGCCAGCAGTTTAGGTCCAGGGCGGAATCAGCCCCAGCATTTT. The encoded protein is CASSLGPGRNQPQHF.

CDR3 residues: CASSTGQTYGYTF. CDR3 coding DNA: TGTGCCAGCAGCACAGGACAGACCTATGGCTACACCTTC. The rearrangement links TRBV5-5 to TRBJ1-2, with D perhaps matching TRBD1 (6 bases). The germline V gene encodes CDR1 SGHKS and CDR2 YYEKEE (reference sequence). With 4 bases removed from V and 4 bases from J, the gap between germline ends came to 11 bases. The CDR3 has 13 amino acids.

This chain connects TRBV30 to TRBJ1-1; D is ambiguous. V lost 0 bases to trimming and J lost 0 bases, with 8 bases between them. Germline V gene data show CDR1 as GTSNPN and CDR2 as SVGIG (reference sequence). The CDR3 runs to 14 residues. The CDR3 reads CAWSVAVMNTEAFF. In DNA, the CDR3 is TGTGCCTGGAGTGTGGCGGTCATGAACACTGAAGCTTTCTTT.

CDR3 residues: CASSPGQIFSGANVLTF. Written as DNA, the CDR3 is TGTGCCAGCAGCCCGGGACAGATATTCTCTGGGGCCAACGTCCTGACTTTC. This sequence joins TRBV5-4 and TRBJ2-6; 7 nucleotides align to TRBD1. J lost 0 bases, V lost 4 bases, and 7 bases had no gene match. Per germline, CDR1 SGHNT and CDR2 YYREEE (reference sequence). The CDR3 spans 17 residues.

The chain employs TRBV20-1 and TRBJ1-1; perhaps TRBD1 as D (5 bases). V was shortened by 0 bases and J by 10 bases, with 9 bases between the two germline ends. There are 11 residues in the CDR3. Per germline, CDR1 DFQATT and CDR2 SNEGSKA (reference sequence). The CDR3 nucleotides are TGCAGTGCTAGAGATGGCGGGGGAGCTTTCTTT. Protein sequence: CSARDGGGAFF.

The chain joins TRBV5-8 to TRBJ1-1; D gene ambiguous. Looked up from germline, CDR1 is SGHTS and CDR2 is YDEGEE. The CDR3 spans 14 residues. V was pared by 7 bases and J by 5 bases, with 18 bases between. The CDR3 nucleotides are TGTGCCAGCTCTAAGCGGGTCCGTGGGACTGAAGCTTTCTTT. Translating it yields CASSKRVRGTEAFF.

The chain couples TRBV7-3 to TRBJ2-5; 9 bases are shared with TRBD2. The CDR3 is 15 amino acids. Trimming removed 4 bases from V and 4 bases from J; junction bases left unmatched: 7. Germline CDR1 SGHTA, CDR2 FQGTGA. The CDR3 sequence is CASSSVAGVGETQYF. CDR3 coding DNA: TGTGCCAGCAGCTCCGTAGCGGGAGTAGGAGAGACCCAGTACTTC.

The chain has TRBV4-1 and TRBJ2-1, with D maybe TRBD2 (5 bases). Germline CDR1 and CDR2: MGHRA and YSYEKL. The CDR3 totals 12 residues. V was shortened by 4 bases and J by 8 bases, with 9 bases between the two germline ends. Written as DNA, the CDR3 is TGCGCCAGCAGCCCCGGAGGAGATGAGCAGTTCTTC. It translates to CASSPGGDEQFF.

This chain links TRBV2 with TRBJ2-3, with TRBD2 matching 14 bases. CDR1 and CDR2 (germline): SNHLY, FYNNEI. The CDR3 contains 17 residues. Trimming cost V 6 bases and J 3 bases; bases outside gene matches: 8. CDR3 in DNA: TGTGCCAGCAGCAAGGGACTAGCGGGGGCCGTTACAGATACGCAGTATTTT. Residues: CASSKGLAGAVTDTQYF.

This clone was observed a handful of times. CDR3 sequence (DNA): TGTGCCAGCAGCCAAGCCGCTACTATGAACACCGGGGAGCTGTTTTTT. It translates to CASSQAATMNTGELFF. The rearrangement links TRBV4-2 to TRBJ2-2, with D unclear. V was clipped by 1 base and J by 1 base, with 10 bases between them. CDR1 LGHNA and CDR2 YNFKEQ come from the germline V gene. The CDR3 length is 16 residues.

The CDR3 spells CASSYRTGMDTEAFF. CDR3 nucleotide sequence: TGCGCCAGCAGCTACCGGACAGGGATGGACACTGAAGCTTTCTTT. The J gene is TRBJ1-1, the V gene TRBV4-3; 8 nucleotides align to TRBD1. The V and J ends lost 5 bases and 3 bases, in that order; junction bases with no gene match: 8. The CDR3 runs 15 residues. CDR1 is LGHNA, CDR2 YSLEER, per germline.

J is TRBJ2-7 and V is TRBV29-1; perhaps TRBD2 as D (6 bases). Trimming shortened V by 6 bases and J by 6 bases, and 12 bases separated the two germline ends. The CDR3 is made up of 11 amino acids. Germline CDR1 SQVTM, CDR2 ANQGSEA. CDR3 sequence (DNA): TGCAGCGTCGAGGAGGGTGGCGAGCAGTACTTC. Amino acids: CSVEEGGEQYF.

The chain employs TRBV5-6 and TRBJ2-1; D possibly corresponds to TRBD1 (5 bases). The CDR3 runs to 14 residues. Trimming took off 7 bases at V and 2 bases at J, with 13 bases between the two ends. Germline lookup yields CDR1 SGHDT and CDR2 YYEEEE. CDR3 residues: CASLTMGPYNEQFF. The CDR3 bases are TGTGCCAGCCTCACAATGGGGCCCTACAATGAGCAGTTCTTC.

CDR3 coding DNA: TGTGCCAGCAGTGGGACCAGGAGGGGGAACACTGAAGCTTTCTTT. Translated, it gives CASSGTRRGNTEAFF. The rearrangement links TRBV2 to TRBJ1-1; perhaps TRBD1 as D (5 bases). V lost 4 bases to trimming and J lost 1 base, with 13 bases between them. CDR1 and CDR2 (germline): SNHLY, FYNNEI. This CDR3 region has 15 residues. Full variable domain (outside the CDR3, taken from reference TRBV2 and TRBJ1-1): EPEVTQTPSHQVTQMGQEVILRCVPISNHLYFYWYRQILGQKVEFLVSFYNNEISEKSEIFDDQFSVERPDGSNFTLKIRSTKLEDSAMYFCASSGTRRGNTEAFFGQGTRLTVV.

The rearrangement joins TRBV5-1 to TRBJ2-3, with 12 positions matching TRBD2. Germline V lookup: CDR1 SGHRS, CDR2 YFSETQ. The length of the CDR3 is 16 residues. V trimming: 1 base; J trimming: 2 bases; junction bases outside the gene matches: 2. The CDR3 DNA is TGCGCCAGCAGCTTGCGGACTAGCGGGGCCACAGATACGCAGTATTTT. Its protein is CASSLRTSGATDTQYF. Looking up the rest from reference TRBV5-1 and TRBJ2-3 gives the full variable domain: KAGVTQTPRYLIKTRGQQVTLSCSPISGHRSVSWYQQTPGQGLQFLFEYFSETQRNKGNFPGRFSGRQFSNSRSEMNVSTLELGDSALYLCASSLRTSGATDTQYFGPGTRLTVL.

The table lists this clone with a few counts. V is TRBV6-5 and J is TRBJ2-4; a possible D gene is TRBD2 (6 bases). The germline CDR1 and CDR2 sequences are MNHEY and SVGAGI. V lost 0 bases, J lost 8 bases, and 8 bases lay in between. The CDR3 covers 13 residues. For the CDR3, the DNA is TGTGCCAGCAGTTACTCCGGGGAGGACATTCAGTACTTC. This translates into CASSYSGEDIQYF.

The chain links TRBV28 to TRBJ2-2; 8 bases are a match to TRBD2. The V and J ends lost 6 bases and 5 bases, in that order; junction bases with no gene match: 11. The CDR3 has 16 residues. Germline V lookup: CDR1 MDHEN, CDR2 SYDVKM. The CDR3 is CASSPWRGARTGELFF. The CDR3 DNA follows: TGTGCCAGCAGCCCCTGGCGGGGGGCGAGGACCGGGGAGCTGTTTTTT.

DNA of the CDR3: TGCGCCAGCAGCCCACAACCGACAGGGAGGGAGACCCAGTACTTC. It yields the protein CASSPQPTGRETQYF. This chain connects TRBV4-1 to TRBJ2-5; tentatively, D is TRBD1 (7 bases). V gave up 4 bases and J gave up 5 bases, with 17 bases separating them. CDR1 MGHRA and CDR2 YSYEKL come from the germline V gene. The CDR3 runs to 15 residues.